This TCR beta chain was identified in a study of blood T cell repertoires in COVID-19. The CDR3 contains 14 residues. With 6 bases removed from V and 4 bases from J, the gap between germline ends came to 15 bases. Germline V lookup: CDR1 MDHEN, CDR2 SYDVKM. Libraries were prepared by immunoSEQ multiplex PCR; TCRdb keeps only in-frame clonotypes and omits some of them. The table includes 200,000 or so clones, approximately 92% detected once. The source is a woman aged 40 to 55 with acute COVID-19. V usage is TRBV28 and J usage is TRBJ1-2, with a weak D call TRBD1 (6 bases). Specimen: PBMCs or T cells enriched from blood (not recorded which). Written as DNA, the CDR3 is TGTGCCAGCAGCACACAGGGATATCGCTATGGCTACACCTTC. Residues: CASSTQGYRYGYTF.